One and the same sample provided the 15 T cell receptor beta chains below, sequenced in a study of CD8 T cells in ankylosing spondylitis. TCRdb re-analysed the 5' RACE reads in MiXCR, keeping a single row per CDR3 protein. The sample shows about 800,000 distinct CDR3 sequences, about an eighth of them seen only once. The study, taken as a whole, reports: Characteristic, it appeared, of ankylosing spondylitis blood was a TCR beta motif of several highly homologous variants.

Their antigens are not known. Sequencing was done on a sample of blood, either unsorted or a sorted T cell fraction (not recorded which). All receptors derive from a male donor with ankylosing spondylitis.

This sequence joins TRBV5-1 and TRBJ1-1; TRBD1 agrees at 8 bases. This CDR3 contains 14 residues. The V gene's germline CDR1 is SGHRS and CDR2 YFSETQ. V gave up 4 bases and J gave up 1 base; unmatched junction bases: 3. This chain's CDR3 is CASSATGENTEAFF. The CDR3 DNA follows: TGCGCCAGCAGCGCGACAGGGGAGAACACTGAAGCTTTCTTT.

This clonotype appeared many times. V and J are TRBV11-3 and TRBJ2-1; possible D gene TRBD1, 5 bases. Trimming stripped 1 base from V and 9 bases from J, with 10 bases between. CDR1 and CDR2 from the germline V gene are SGHNT and YENEEA. The CDR3 runs to 13 residues. The CDR3 nucleotides are TGTGCCAGCAGCTTAGCTCAGGGTGGTGAGCAGTTCTTC. Amino acid sequence: CASSLAQGGEQFF.

This clonotype was observed at least ten times. The junction does not match germline at one end; this may be a read error. The rearrangement links TRBV20-1 to TRBJ1-2; 8 positions agree with TRBD1. The CDR3 has 10 residues. Per germline, CDR1 DFQATT and CDR2 SNEGSKA (reference sequence). Here the CDR3 reads CSAPRTGTAF. In nucleotides, the CDR3 is TGCAGTGCTCCCCGGACAGGGACAGCCTTC.

V and J are TRBV4-1 and TRBJ2-2; 7 bases are a match to TRBD1. Germline CDR1 reads MGHRA; CDR2 reads YSYEKL. The CDR3 runs to 18 residues. J gave up 4 bases and V 0 bases, and 11 bases lay outside the gene matches. The CDR3 sequence: CASSQEARDSAGTGELFF. Here the CDR3 DNA reads TGCGCCAGCAGCCAAGAAGCGAGGGACAGTGCGGGCACCGGGGAGCTGTTTTTT.

The chain carries TRBV19 and TRBJ1-2; D not resolved. Trimming pared 5 bases from V and 4 bases from J, leaving 14 bases between. The germline CDR1 and CDR2 sequences are LNHDA and SQIVND (reference sequence). CDR3 length: 14 amino acids. CDR3 coding DNA: TGTGCCAGTAGTCCCCAGGCCTACTCCTATGGCTACACCTTC. This translates into CASSPQAYSYGYTF.

This clonotype occurred many times. This chain connects TRBV20-1 to TRBJ2-7; 9 nucleotides agree with TRBD1. V was pared by 1 base and J by 3 bases, with 7 bases of the junction left unmatched. CDR3 length equals 15 residues. Germline assignment: CDR1 DFQATT and CDR2 SNEGSKA (reference sequence). CDR3 region: CSARAPGQGNYEQYF. In nucleotides, the CDR3 is TGCAGTGCTAGAGCTCCGGGACAGGGAAACTACGAGCAGTACTTC.

This clonotype showed up just a few times. The rearrangement links TRBV7-9 to TRBJ1-2; TRBD1 aligns across 7 bases. The CDR3 totals 14 residues. The germline gives CDR1 SEHNR, CDR2 FQNEAQ (reference sequence). V shed 5 bases and J 4 bases; nucleotides not matched to a gene: 7. DNA for the CDR3: TGTGCCAGCAGCAAACCGGGACAGCTCTATGGCTACACCTTC. Protein sequence: CASSKPGQLYGYTF.

V usage is TRBV3-1 and J usage is TRBJ1-2; D remains unclear. CDR1 LGHDT and CDR2 YNNKEL come from the germline V gene (reference sequence). CDR3 size: 18 residues. V lost 4 bases and J 4 bases, leaving 25 bases between the germline ends. This chain's CDR3 is CASSPSHPLTGRSYGYTF. The CDR3 region has the DNA TGTGCCAGCAGCCCCTCTCATCCCTTGACCGGGAGGTCCTATGGCTACACCTTC.

The chain carries TRBV18 and TRBJ1-2, with TRBD1 identical over 12 bases. The CDR3 contains 15 residues. CDR1 is KGHSH and CDR2 is LQKENI in the germline V gene. With V trimmed by 4 bases and J by 4 bases, 4 bases remained unmatched. This CDR3 is CASSLGQGAAYGYTF. Written as DNA, the CDR3 is TGTGCCAGCTCACTGGGACAGGGGGCCGCCTATGGCTACACCTTC.

This clonotype was observed many times. J is TRBJ2-3 and V is TRBV20-1; 7 bases fit TRBD1. Unmatched junction bases numbered 7, after V lost 3 bases and J lost 1 base. Germline CDR1 is DFQATT and CDR2 is SNEGSKA (reference sequence). The CDR3 totals 15 residues. The DNA for the CDR3 is TGCAGTGCTAGTTATACGGGACAGCGCACAGATACGCAGTATTTT. It is translated as CSASYTGQRTDTQYF.

There are a few counts of this clonotype. The gene calls are TRBV6-2 or TRBV6-3 and TRBJ2-1, with 7 bases matching TRBD2. Trimming at V came to 0 bases and at J to 3 bases, leaving 2 bases not matched to a gene. The CDR3 runs to 15 residues. Germline values: CDR1 MNHEY, CDR2 SVGEGT. The CDR3, as DNA: TGTGCCAGCAGTTACTCCCCTAGCGGCTACAATGAGCAGTTCTTC. This gives the protein CASSYSPSGYNEQFF.

This clonotype turned up a few times. The chain carries TRBV5-1 and TRBJ1-4; 7 nucleotides agree with TRBD1. The germline V gene has CDR1 SGHRS and CDR2 YFSETQ. The CDR3 is 13 amino acids. Losses at the gene ends were 3 bases for V and 12 bases for J; bases not matched to a gene: 8. CDR3 bases: TGCGCCAGCAGCTCTAGCATCGACAGGGAACTGTTTTTT. Translated, it gives CASSSSIDRELFF.

The chain couples TRBV7-2 to TRBJ2-5; no firm D call. Between the trimmed V and J ends, which lost 7 bases and 8 bases, there was a span of 17 bases. CDR3 length: 13 amino acids. Germline V CDR1 and CDR2: SGHTA, FQGNSA. The CDR3 coding sequence is TGTGCCAGCACCCCCCGGACCCCGACAACCCAGTACTTC. This codes for CASTPRTPTTQYF.

The rearrangement joins TRBV20-1 to TRBJ2-7, with 9 bases identical to TRBD1. J was trimmed by 10 bases and V by 6 bases; bases with no gene match: 7. Germline V gene data show CDR1 as DFQATT and CDR2 as SNEGSKA (reference sequence). CDR3 size: 11 residues. CDR3 DNA sequence: TGCAGTGCCCAAGACAGGGGGACTCAGTACTTC. Translation: CSAQDRGTQYF.

The chain couples TRBV5-1 to TRBJ2-3; D might be TRBD2 (6 bases). The CDR3 extends over 15 amino acids. The V end lost 0 bases, the J end lost 7 bases, and 15 bases lay between the germline ends. Germline V gene sequence: CDR1 SGHRS, CDR2 YFSETQ. In nucleotides, the CDR3 is TGCGCCAGCAGCTTGGATGCGGGGCCCTGGTATACGCAGTATTTT. Its protein is CASSLDAGPWYTQYF. Combining the CDR3 with reference TRBV5-1 and TRBJ2-3 gives the whole variable domain KAGVTQTPRYLIKTRGQQVTLSCSPISGHRSVSWYQQTPGQGLQFLFEYFSETQRNKGNFPGRFSGRQFSNSRSEMNVSTLELGDSALYLCASSLDAGPWYTQYFGPGTRLTVL.